The clone carrying this T cell receptor (beta chain) occurred many times. The antigen is unknown. These data are taken from a study of T cell repertoires in cytomegalovirus infection. Study-wide background: TCR beta signatures that were public indicated CMV infection and matching HLA type.

Via MiXCR, TCRdb re-called the reads, giving one row per CDR3 protein. The data contain around 140,000 distinct CDR3 sequences, 5% to 6.5% of them seen just once; the ten biggest clones take up about 20%. The CDR3 is 14 residues long. CDR1 is MDHEN and CDR2 is SYDVKM in the germline V gene. The V gene lost 2 bases and the J gene lost 7 bases, with 14 bases spanning the gap. Findings and caveats of the study: What dominated the ex vivo response were HLA-C-restricted CMV-specific TCR beta clonotypes.

The sequenced sample was PBMCs. This clonotype was obtained from a human donor in good health (CMV status not recorded). Some clones in this sample may be carry-over from other donors' samples. This chain uses TRBV28 with TRBJ1-1, with D unresolved. CDR3 protein: CASSLEGRGGEAFF. DNA of the CDR3: TGTGCCAGCAGTTTAGAGGGCAGAGGTGGTGAAGCTTTCTTT.